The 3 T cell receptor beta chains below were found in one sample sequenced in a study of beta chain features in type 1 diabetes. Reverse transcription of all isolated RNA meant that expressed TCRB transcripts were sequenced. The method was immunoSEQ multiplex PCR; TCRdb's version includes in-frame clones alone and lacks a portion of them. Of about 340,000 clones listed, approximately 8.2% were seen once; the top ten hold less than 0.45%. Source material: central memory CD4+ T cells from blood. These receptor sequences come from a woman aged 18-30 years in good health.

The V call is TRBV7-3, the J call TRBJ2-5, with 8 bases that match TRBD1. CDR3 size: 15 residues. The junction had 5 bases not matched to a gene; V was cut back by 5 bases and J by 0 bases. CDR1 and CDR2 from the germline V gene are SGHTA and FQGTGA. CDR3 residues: CASSRNRGDQETQYF. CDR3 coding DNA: TGTGCCAGCAGCCGGAACAGGGGGGACCAAGAGACCCAGTACTTC.

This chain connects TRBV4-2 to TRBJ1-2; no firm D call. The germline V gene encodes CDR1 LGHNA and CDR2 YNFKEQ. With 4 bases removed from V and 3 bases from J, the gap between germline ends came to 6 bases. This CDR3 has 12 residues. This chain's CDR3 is CASSPGHYGYTF. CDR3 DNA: TGTGCCAGCAGCCCAGGACACTATGGCTACACCTTC.

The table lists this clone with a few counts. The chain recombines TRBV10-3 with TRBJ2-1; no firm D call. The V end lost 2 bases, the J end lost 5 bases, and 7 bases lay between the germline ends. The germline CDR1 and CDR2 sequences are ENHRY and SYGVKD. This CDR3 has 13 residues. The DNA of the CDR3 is TGTGCCATCAGTGAGATGGACGACAATGAGCAGTTCTTC. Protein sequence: CAISEMDDNEQFF.